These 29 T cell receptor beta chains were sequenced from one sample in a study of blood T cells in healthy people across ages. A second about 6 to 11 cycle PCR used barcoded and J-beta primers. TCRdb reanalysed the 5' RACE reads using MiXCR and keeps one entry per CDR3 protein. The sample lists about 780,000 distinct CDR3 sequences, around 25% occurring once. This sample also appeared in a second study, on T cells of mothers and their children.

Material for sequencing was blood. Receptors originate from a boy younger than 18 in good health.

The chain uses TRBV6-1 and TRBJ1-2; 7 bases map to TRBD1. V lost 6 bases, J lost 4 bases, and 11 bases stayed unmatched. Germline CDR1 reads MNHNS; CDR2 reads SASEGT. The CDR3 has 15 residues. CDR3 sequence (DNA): TGTGCCAGCAGGAGGGACAGCGCAAAAGGCTATGGCTACACCTTC. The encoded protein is CASRRDSAKGYGYTF.

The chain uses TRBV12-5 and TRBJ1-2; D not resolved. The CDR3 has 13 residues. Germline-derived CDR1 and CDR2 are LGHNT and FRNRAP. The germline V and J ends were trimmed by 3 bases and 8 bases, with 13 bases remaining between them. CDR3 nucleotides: TGTGCTAGTGGTTTTTTTATCGCGGACGGCTACACCTTC. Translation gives CASGFFIADGYTF.

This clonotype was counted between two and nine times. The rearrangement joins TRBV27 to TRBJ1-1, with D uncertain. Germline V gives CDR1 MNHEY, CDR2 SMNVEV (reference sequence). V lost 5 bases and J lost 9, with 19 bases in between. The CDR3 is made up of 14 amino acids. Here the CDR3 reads CASSPMETASQAFF. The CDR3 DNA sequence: TGTGCCAGCAGTCCCATGGAGACCGCATCCCAAGCTTTCTTT.

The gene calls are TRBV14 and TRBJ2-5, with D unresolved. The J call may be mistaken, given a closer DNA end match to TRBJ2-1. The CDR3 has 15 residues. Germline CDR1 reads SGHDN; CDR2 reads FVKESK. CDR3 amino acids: CASSQQASSYNEQFF. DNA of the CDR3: TGTGCCAGCAGCCAGCAGGCGAGCTCCTACAATGAGCAGTTCTTC.

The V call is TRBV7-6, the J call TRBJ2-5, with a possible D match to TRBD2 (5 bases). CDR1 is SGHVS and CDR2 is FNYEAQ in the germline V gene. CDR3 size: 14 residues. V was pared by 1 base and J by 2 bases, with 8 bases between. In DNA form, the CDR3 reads TGTGCCAGCAGCTTAGAGCGGATGCAAGAGACCCAGTACTTC. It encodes CASSLERMQETQYF.

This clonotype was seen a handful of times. CDR3 sequence reads: CASSPGTGEAFF. Written as DNA, the CDR3 is TGTGCCAGCAGCCCCGGGACAGGGGAAGCTTTCTTT. This chain uses TRBV7-3 with TRBJ1-1, with 9 bases fitting TRBD1. V was pared by 5 bases and J by 8 bases, with 3 bases of the junction left unmatched. CDR1 and CDR2 (germline): SGHTA, FQGTGA. The CDR3 consists of 12 residues.

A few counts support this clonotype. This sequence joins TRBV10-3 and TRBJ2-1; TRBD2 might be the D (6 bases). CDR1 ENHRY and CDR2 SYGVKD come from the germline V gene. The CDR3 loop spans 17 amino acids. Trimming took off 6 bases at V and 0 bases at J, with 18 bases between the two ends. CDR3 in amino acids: CAIRDTGTGSSYNEQFF. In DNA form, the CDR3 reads TGTGCCATCAGAGATACCGGGACCGGGAGCTCCTACAATGAGCAGTTCTTC.

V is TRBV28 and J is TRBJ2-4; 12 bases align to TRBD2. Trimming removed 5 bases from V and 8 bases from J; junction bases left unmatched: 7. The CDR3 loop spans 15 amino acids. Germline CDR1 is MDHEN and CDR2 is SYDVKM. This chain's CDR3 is CASSRTSGESDIQYF. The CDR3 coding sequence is TGTGCCAGCAGTCGGACTAGCGGGGAGAGCGACATTCAGTACTTC.

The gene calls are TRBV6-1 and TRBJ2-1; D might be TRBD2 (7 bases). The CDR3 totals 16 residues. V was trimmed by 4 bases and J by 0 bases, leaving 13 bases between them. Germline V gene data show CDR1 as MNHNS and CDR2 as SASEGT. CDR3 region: CASSGGGEFSYNEQFF. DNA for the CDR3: TGTGCCAGCAGTGGAGGGGGGGAGTTCTCCTACAATGAGCAGTTCTTC.

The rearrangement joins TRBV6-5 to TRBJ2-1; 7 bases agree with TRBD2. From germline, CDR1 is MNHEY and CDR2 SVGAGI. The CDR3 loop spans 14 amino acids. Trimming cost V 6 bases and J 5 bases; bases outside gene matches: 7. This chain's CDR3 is CASSSGGTDNEQFF. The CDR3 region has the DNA TGTGCCAGCAGCTCGGGGGGAACCGACAATGAGCAGTTCTTC.

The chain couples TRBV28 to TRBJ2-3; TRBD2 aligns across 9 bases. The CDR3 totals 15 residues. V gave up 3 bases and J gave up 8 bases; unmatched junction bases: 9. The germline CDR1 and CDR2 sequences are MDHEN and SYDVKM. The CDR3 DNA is TGTGCCAGCAGTTTCTTGGCGGGGGGGCCTGGTACGCAGTATTTT. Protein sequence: CASSFLAGGPGTQYF. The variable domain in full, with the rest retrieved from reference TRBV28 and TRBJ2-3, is DVKVTQSSRYLVKRTGEKVFLECVQDMDHENMFWYRQDPGLGLRLIYFSYDVKMKEKGDIPEGYSVSREKKERFSLILESASTNQTSMYLCASSFLAGGPGTQYFGPGTRLTVL.

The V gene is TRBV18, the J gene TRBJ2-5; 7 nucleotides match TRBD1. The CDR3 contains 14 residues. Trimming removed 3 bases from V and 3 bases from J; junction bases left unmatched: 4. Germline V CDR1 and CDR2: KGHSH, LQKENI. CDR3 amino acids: CASSPMTGKETQYF. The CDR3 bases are TGTGCCAGCTCACCGATGACAGGGAAAGAGACCCAGTACTTC.

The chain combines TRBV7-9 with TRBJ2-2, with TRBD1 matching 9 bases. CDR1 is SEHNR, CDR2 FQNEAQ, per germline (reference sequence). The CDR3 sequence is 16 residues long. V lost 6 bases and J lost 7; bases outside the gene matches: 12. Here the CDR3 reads CASSPSGTGSFGELFF. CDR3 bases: TGTGCCAGCAGTCCCTCCGGGACAGGGTCGTTCGGGGAGCTGTTTTTT.

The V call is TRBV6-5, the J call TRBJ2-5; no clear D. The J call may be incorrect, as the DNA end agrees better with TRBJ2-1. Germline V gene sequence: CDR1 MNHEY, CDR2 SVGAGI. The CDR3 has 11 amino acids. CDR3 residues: CASRVNNEQFF. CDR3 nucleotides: TGTGCCAGCAGGGTTAACAATGAGCAGTTCTTC.

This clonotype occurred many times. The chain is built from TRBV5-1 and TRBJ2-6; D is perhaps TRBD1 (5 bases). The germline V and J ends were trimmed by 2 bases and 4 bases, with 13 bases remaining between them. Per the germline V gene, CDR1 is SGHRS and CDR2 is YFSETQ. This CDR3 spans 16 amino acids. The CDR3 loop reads CASSFNWGGGANVLTF. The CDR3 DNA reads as TGCGCCAGCAGCTTTAATTGGGGCGGCGGGGCCAACGTCCTGACTTTC.

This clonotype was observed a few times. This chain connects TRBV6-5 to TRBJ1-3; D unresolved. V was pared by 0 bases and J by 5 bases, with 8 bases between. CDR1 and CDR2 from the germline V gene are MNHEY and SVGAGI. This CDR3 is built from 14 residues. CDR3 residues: CASSYSKGRNTIYF. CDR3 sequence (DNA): TGTGCCAGCAGTTACTCTAAAGGGAGAAACACCATATATTTT.

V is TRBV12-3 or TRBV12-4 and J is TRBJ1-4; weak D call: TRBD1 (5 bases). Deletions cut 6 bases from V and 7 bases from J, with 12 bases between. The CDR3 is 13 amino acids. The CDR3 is CASSIGHFEKLFF. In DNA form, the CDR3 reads TGTGCCAGCAGCATTGGACACTTTGAAAAACTGTTTTTT.

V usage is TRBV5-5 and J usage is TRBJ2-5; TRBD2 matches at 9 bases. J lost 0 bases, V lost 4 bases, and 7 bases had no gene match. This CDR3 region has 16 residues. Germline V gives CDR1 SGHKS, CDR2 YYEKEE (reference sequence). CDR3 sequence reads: CASSLSSGVYQETQYF. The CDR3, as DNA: TGTGCCAGCAGCCTATCTAGCGGGGTCTACCAAGAGACCCAGTACTTC. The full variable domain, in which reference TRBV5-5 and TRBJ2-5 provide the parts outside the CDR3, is DAGVTQSPTHLIKTRGQQVTLRCSPISGHKSVSWYQQVLGQGPQFIFQYYEKEERGRGNFPDRFSARQFPNYSSELNVNALLLGDSALYLCASSLSSGVYQETQYFGPGTRLLVL.

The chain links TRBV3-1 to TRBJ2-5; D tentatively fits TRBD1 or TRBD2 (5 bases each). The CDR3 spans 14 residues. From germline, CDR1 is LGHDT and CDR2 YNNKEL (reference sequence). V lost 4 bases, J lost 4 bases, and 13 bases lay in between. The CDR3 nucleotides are TGTGCCAGCAGCCTCGGGACCAAGGCAGAGACCCAGTACTTC. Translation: CASSLGTKAETQYF.

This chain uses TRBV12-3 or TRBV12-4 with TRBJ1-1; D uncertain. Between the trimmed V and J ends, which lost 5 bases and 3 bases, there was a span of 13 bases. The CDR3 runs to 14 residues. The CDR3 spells CASSAGPWDTEAFF. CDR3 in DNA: TGTGCCAGCAGTGCTGGGCCTTGGGACACTGAAGCTTTCTTT.

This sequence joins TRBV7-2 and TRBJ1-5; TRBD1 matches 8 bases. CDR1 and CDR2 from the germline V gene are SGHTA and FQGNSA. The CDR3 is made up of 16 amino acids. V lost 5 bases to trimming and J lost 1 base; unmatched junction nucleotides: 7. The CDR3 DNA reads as TGTGCCAGCAGCACCTGGACAGGGTTCAGCAATCAGCCCCAGCATTTT. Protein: CASSTWTGFSNQPQHF.

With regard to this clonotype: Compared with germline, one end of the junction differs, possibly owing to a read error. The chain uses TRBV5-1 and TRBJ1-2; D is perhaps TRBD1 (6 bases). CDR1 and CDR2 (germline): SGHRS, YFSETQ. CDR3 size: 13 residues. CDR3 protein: CTSSWPDSYGYTF. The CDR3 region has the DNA TGCACCAGCAGCTGGCCGGACAGCTATGGCTACACCTTC.

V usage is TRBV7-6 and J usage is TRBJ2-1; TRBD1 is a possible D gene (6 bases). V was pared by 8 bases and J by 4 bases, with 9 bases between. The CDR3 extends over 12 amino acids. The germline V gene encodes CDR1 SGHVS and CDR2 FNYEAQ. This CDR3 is CASRDIYNEQFF. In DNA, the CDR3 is TGTGCCAGCCGGGACATTTACAATGAGCAGTTCTTC.

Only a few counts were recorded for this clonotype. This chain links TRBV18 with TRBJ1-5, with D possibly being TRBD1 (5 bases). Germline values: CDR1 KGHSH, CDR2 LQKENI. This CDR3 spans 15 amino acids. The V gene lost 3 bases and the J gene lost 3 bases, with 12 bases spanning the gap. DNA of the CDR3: TGTGCCAGCTCACCGGAACAGGTGATCAATCAGCCCCAGCATTTT. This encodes CASSPEQVINQPQHF.

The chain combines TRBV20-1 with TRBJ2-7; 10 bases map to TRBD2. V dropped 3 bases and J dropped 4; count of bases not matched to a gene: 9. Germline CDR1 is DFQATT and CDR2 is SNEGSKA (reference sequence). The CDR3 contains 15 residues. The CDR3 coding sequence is TGCAGTGCTAGGGAGCCTAGCGGGGGAATTTACGAGCAGTACTTC. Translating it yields CSAREPSGGIYEQYF.

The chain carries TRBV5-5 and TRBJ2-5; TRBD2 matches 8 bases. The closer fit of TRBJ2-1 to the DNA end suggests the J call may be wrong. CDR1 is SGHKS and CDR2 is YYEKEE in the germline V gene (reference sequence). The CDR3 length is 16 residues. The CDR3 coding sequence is TGTGCCAGCAGCTTGGCCCCAAGCAGCGGGGGCAATGAGCAGTTCTTC. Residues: CASSLAPSSGGNEQFF.

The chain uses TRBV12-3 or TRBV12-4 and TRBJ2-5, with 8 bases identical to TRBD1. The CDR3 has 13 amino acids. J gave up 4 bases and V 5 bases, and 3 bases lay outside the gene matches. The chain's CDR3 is CASSIGTGETQYF. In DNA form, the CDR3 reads TGTGCCAGCAGTATCGGGACAGGAGAGACCCAGTACTTC.

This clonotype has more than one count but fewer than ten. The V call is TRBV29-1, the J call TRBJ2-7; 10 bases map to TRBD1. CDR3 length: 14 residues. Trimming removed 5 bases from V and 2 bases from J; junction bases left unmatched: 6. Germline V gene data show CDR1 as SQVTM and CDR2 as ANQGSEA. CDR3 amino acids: CSVLTGTGAYEQYF. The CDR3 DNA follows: TGCAGCGTTCTAACCGGGACAGGGGCCTACGAGCAGTACTTC.

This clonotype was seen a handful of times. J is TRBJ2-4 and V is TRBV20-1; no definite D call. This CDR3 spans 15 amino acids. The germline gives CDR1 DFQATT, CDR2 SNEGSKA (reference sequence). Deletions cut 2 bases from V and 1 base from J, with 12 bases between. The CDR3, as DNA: TGCAGTGCTAGAAGTGGAAGTTACGCCAAAAACATTCAGTACTTC. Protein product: CSARSGSYAKNIQYF.